This TCR beta chain was captured in a study of a mutant IDH1 vaccine in newly diagnosed glioma (dated by TCRdb to the early 2020s). Notes on the research overall: Across visits V03 through V10, patients got a total of eight vaccinations, given in weeks 1, 3, 5, 7, 11, 15, 19 and 23. Of the approximately 29 treated patients, approximately 60% were male and about 40% were female, and a mean age of about 37 years was recorded. Six visits were used for peripheral blood collection: V03 (baseline), V05, V07, V10, V12 and V13. Vaccination was initiated 4-6 weeks after radiotherapy alone, or concurrently with temozolomide cycles in the chemotherapy-containing groups. Before enrollment, patients had received standard therapy of radiotherapy alone, temozolomide alone, or radiochemotherapy with temozolomide; most received the combination. For exploratory analyses, some 24 treated patients had longitudinal TCRB deep sequencing done wherever samples were available. Results the study describes overall, beyond this receptor: No apparent relationship was observed between pseudoprogression and alterations in the top peripheral T cell clonotypes detected by TCRB sequencing. PBMC samples for TCRB deep sequencing were selected based on availability. Immune responses induced by the vaccine were seen in over 80% of patients across multiple MHC alleles. The authors stated that sample limitations prevented analyses of patient blood samples from being reproduced.

This specimen's time point label, per the study, means: week 5, during vaccination. Each vaccine dose was 300 ug of a 20-mer mutant IDH1 peptide in Montanide, given subcutaneously with topical imiquimod. The donors had newly diagnosed IDH1-mutant astrocytomas of WHO grade 3 or 4 that showed loss of nuclear ATRX. The samples were drawn from NOA16, a multicentre, single-arm, open-label phase I trial in Germany that tested a mutant IDH1 peptide vaccine in humans for the first time. The DNeasy Blood and Tissue Kit was used to extract genomic DNA from EDTA blood for TCRB sequencing. The germline V gene encodes CDR1 MDHEN and CDR2 SYDVKM. From the cysteine up to the phenylalanine, the CDR3 has a length of 16 residues. Kept here is only the CDR3 DNA, which spans 48 bases and is read in frame from base 1. V trim: 2 bases; J trim: 8 bases; unmatched bases: 10. Points on this clone: Its antigen specificity is not known. No base-level quality is on record; no much larger clone is a single base apart.

The library was made by the immunoSEQ multiplex PCR assay. Rearranged TCR beta chain sequences were amplified with the hsTCRB Kit following the manufacturer's protocol. TCRB libraries were sequenced on an Illumina MiSeq. On the study's bioinformatics: Demultiplexing, trimming and gene mapping were performed with the kit vendor's proprietary platform. In its TCRdb copy, this immuneACCESS table keeps in-frame sequences only and misses some clones. Where compared with another copy, unresolved V genes explain less than half of these, and the others have no known cause. V, J and clone size were drawn from that table, and D and trimming were deduced from the DNA. Present in this sample are roughly 34,000 clones, around 81% of which were seen just once. Roughly 12% of the sample rests with the top ten.

Sequencing was performed on PBMCs, taken from a glioma patient whose treatment included an IDH1 peptide vaccine. The rearranged segments are TRBV28 and TRBJ1-2; 11 bases in the middle match TRBD1. The receptor was isolated from a man aged 50 to 60 with glioma. The CDR3: CASSLPGQGGVRGYTF. The DNA sequence is as follows: TGTGCCAGCAGTTTACCGGGACAGGGGGGTGTACGGGGCTACACCTTC.